The next 9 T cell receptor beta chains were all read from a single sample in a study of blood T cell repertoires in COVID-19 (dated by TCRdb to 2020 to 2022). Preparation of the library involved the immunoSEQ multiplex PCR assay. TCRdb holds this immuneACCESS table with in-frame rearrangements only. Some clones are missing; in checked studies, unresolved V genes explain under half, and the rest has no known cause. The sample contains about 210,000 clones, approximately 83% of them found a single time. The top ten clones comprise 2.5% of the sample. The sequencing input was peripheral blood. These receptors originate from a woman between 35 and 50 years old with active or convalescent COVID-19.

V is TRBV5-1 and J is TRBJ1-6, with 8 bases aligning to TRBD1. V trimming: 4 bases; J trimming: 7 bases; junction bases outside the gene matches: 7. This CDR3 contains 15 residues. Germline V lookup: CDR1 SGHRS, CDR2 YFSETQ. The CDR3 loop reads CASSPQDRDNSPLHF. In DNA form, the CDR3 reads TGCGCCAGCAGCCCCCAGGACAGGGACAATTCACCCCTCCACTTT.

This clone came up a few times. The genes are TRBV6-5 and TRBJ2-2; 10 positions match TRBD2. Per the germline V gene, CDR1 is MNHEY and CDR2 is SVGAGI. The V and J ends lost 8 bases and 7 bases, in that order; junction bases with no gene match: 10. The CDR3 has 15 residues. The CDR3 is CASGGAGGPVGELFF. The CDR3 region has the DNA TGTGCCAGCGGGGGAGCGGGAGGGCCAGTCGGGGAGCTGTTTTTT.

The chain employs TRBV3-1 (or the pseudogene TRBV3-2) and TRBJ1-1; no definite D call. This CDR3 contains 14 residues. V was trimmed by 3 bases and J by 5 bases, leaving 13 bases between them. Germline loops: CDR1 LGHDT, CDR2 YNNKEL (reference sequence). The CDR3 is CASSHLPGGTEAFF. The CDR3 region has the DNA TGTGCCAGCAGCCATCTCCCGGGTGGGACTGAAGCTTTCTTT.

This CDR3 reads CASATGLSTYGYTF. Written as DNA, the CDR3 is TGTGCCAGCGCGACAGGGCTTTCAACCTATGGCTACACCTTC. V usage is TRBV4-2 and J usage is TRBJ1-2; 7 nucleotides match TRBD1. The V gene end was trimmed by 8 bases and the J gene end by 4 bases; junction bases not matched to a gene: 10. CDR3 length equals 14 residues. Germline lookup yields CDR1 LGHNA and CDR2 YNFKEQ.

This clone showed up just a few times. The chain is built from TRBV10-3 and TRBJ2-3; 8 nucleotides match TRBD2. The CDR3 runs to 14 residues. With V trimmed by 9 bases and J by 0 bases, 5 bases remained unmatched. Per germline, CDR1 ENHRY and CDR2 SYGVKD. CDR3 coding DNA: TGTGCCATAACCAGCGGGGGCAGCACAGATACGCAGTATTTT. Its protein product is CAITSGGSTDTQYF.

The chain couples TRBV28 to TRBJ2-2; TRBD1 matches 8 bases. The junction had 8 bases not matched to a gene; V was cut back by 5 bases and J by 6 bases. Germline lookup yields CDR1 MDHEN and CDR2 SYDVKM. The CDR3 length is 15 residues. The CDR3 region is CASSRPGTGAGELFF. CDR3 bases: TGTGCCAGCAGTAGACCCGGGACAGGAGCCGGGGAGCTGTTTTTT.

The CDR3 coding sequence is TGTGCCAGCAGCTTAGGCCACCCGGGACAGGGGAATGAAAAACTGTTTTTT. This gives the protein CASSLGHPGQGNEKLFF. V usage is TRBV7-9 and J usage is TRBJ1-4, with 10 bases identical to TRBD1. Per germline, CDR1 SEHNR and CDR2 FQNEAQ (reference sequence). This CDR3 is 17 amino acids long. After removal of 1 base from V and 5 bases from J, the junction contained 7 bases not matched to a gene.

A single count supports this clone. The chain links TRBV6-5 to TRBJ2-1, with TRBD1 matching 9 bases. V lost 4 bases and J lost 6; bases outside the gene matches: 7. In germline, CDR1 is MNHEY, CDR2 SVGAGI. This CDR3 has 15 amino acids. CDR3 sequence reads: CASSFLTGGRNEQFF. CDR3 bases: TGTGCCAGCAGTTTCCTGACAGGGGGACGCAATGAGCAGTTCTTC.

This clone has only one observation. The rearrangement uses TRBV27 and TRBJ1-4; D ambiguous. From germline, CDR1 is MNHEY and CDR2 SMNVEV (reference sequence). This CDR3 is built from 13 residues. V dropped 5 bases and J dropped 11 bases, with 15 bases sitting between them. CDR3 protein: CASSPADGRKLFF. In nucleotides, the CDR3 is TGTGCCAGCAGTCCCGCGGACGGGAGGAAACTGTTTTTT.